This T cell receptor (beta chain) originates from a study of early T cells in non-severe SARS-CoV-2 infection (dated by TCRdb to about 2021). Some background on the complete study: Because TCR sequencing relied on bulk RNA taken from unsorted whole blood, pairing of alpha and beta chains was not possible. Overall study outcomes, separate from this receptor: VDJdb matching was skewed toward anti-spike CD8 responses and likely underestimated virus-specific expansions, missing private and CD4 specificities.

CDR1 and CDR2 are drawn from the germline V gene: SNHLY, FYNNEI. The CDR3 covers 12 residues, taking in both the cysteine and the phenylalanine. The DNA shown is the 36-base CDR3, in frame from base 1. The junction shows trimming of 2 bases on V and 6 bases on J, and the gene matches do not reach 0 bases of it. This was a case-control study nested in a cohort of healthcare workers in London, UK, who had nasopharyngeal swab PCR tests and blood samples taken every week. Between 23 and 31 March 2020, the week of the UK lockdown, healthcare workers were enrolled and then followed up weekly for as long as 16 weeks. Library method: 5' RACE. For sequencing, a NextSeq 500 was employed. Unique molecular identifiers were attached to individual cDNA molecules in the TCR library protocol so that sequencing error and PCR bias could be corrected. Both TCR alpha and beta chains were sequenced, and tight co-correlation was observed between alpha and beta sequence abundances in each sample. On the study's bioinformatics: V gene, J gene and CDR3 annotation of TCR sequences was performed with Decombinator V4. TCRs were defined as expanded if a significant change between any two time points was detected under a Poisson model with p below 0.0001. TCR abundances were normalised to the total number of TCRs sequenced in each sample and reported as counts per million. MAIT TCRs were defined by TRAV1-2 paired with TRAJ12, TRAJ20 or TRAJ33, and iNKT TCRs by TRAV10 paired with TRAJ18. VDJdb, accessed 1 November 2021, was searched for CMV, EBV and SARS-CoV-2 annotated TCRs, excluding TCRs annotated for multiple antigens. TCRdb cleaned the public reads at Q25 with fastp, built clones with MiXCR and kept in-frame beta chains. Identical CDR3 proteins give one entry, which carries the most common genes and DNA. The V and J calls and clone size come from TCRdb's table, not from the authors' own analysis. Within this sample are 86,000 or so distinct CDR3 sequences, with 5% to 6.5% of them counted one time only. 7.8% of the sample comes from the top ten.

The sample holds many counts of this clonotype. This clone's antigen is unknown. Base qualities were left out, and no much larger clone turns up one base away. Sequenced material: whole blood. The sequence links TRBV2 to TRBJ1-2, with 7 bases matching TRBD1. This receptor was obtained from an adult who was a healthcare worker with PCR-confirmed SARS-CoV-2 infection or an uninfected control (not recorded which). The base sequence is TGTGCCAGCAGTGAAACAGGGGATGGCTACACCTTC. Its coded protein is CASSETGDGYTF. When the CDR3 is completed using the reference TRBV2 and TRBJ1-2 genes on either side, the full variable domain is EPEVTQTPSHQVTQMGQEVILRCVPISNHLYFYWYRQILGQKVEFLVSFYNNEISEKSEIFDDQFSVERPDGSNFTLKIRSTKLEDSAMYFCASSETGDGYTFGSGTRLTVV.